The 9 T cell receptor beta chains reported below all come from one sample, sequenced in a study of cytomegalovirus exposure and HLA in healthy donors. The PCR employed 60 Vbeta primers together with 13 Jbeta primers. Sequencing was performed with immunoSEQ multiplex PCR; in TCRdb, only in-frame clones are kept and a portion is missing. This table holds just over 200,000 clones. Sequenced material: PBMCs. These TCRs come from a girl aged 2-10 years in good health and CMV-seropositive.

The rearrangement joins TRBV18 to TRBJ1-5; 10 bases align to TRBD1. In germline, CDR1 is KGHSH, CDR2 LQKENI. The CDR3 consists of 14 residues. V dropped 3 bases and J dropped 5; count of bases not matched to a gene: 1. The CDR3, as DNA: TGTGCCAGCTCACCTGGACAGGGGGATCAGCCCCAGCATTTT. This codes for CASSPGQGDQPQHF.

CDR3 DNA sequence: TGTGCCAGCACTCCCGAGGGTGGGTGGCGGCACTACGAGCAGTACTTC. Its protein is CASTPEGGWRHYEQYF. The chain employs TRBV6-6 and TRBJ2-5; tentatively, D is TRBD2 (5 bases). The J call could be wrong; TRBJ2-7 is a better fit for the DNA end. The CDR3 extends over 16 amino acids. From germline, CDR1 is MNHNY and CDR2 SVGAGI (reference sequence).

To note about this clone: Other DNA variants within this sample encode the same CDR3. This chain links TRBV5-4 with TRBJ2-1; D perhaps matches TRBD2 (6 bases). The V end was cut by 2 bases, the J end by 2 bases, with 11 bases between. CDR3 length: 15 residues. Germline CDR1 is SGHNT and CDR2 is YYREEE (reference sequence). As DNA, the CDR3 is TGTGCCAGCAGCTTACGGCGGGAAGCCTACAATGAGCAGTTCTTC. It specifies CASSLRREAYNEQFF.

The CDR3 nucleotides are TGTGCCAGCAGCCATGATTATGGACAGGGGTATCGGGCAGATACGCAGTATTTT. Translating it yields CASSHDYGQGYRADTQYF. V gene TRBV5-6 combines with J gene TRBJ2-3; 9 nucleotides align to TRBD1. Germline values: CDR1 SGHDT, CDR2 YYEEEE. V lost 4 bases to trimming and J lost 4 bases; unmatched junction nucleotides: 16. The CDR3 has 18 amino acids.

V and J are TRBV28 and TRBJ2-7; maybe TRBD2 (5 bases). With 5 bases removed from V and 7 bases from J, the gap between germline ends came to 18 bases. The CDR3 runs 14 residues. In germline, CDR1 is MDHEN, CDR2 SYDVKM. CDR3 sequence (DNA): TGTGCCAGCAGTCCCCGGGCCCGGACGGGGGAGCAGTACTTC. Translating it yields CASSPRARTGEQYF.

The chain carries TRBV30 and TRBJ2-3; TRBD2 matches at 8 bases. V lost 5 bases to trimming and J lost 1 base; unmatched junction nucleotides: 8. This CDR3 has 15 residues. Germline CDR1 GTSNPN, CDR2 SVGIG (reference sequence). CDR3 nucleotide sequence: TGTGCCTGGGGTGGGGCTAGCGGGCGCACAGATACGCAGTATTTT. This sequence encodes CAWGGASGRTDTQYF.

CDR3 protein: CASSLSWGAPQETQYF. The CDR3 nucleotides read TGTGCCAGCAGCTTATCATGGGGAGCCCCTCAAGAGACCCAGTACTTC. The genes are TRBV7-9 and TRBJ2-5; TRBD2 is a possible D gene (5 bases). CDR1 SEHNR and CDR2 FQNEAQ come from the germline V gene (reference sequence). The CDR3 is made up of 16 amino acids. V was cut by 2 bases and J by 2 bases, with 15 bases left in between.

This chain joins TRBV11-2 and TRBJ2-7; 7 bases align to TRBD2. Losses at the gene ends were 3 bases for V and 2 bases for J; bases not matched to a gene: 4. The germline gives CDR1 SGHAT, CDR2 FQNNGV. The CDR3 has 14 amino acids. The CDR3 DNA sequence: TGTGCCAGCAGCTTCGGGGGGAGGGCCTACGAGCAGTACTTC. The encoded protein is CASSFGGRAYEQYF.

On this clone itself: The sample contains more than one DNA sequence encoding this CDR3. The chain is built from TRBV5-1 and TRBJ1-2; TRBD1 matches at 8 bases. Germline trimming cut 4 bases from V and 8 bases from J; bases unmatched to any gene: 4. The germline V gene encodes CDR1 SGHRS and CDR2 YFSETQ. This CDR3 region has 12 residues. CDR3 sequence: CASSLGQGGYTF. CDR3 sequence (DNA): TGCGCCAGCAGCCTCGGACAGGGAGGCTACACCTTC.